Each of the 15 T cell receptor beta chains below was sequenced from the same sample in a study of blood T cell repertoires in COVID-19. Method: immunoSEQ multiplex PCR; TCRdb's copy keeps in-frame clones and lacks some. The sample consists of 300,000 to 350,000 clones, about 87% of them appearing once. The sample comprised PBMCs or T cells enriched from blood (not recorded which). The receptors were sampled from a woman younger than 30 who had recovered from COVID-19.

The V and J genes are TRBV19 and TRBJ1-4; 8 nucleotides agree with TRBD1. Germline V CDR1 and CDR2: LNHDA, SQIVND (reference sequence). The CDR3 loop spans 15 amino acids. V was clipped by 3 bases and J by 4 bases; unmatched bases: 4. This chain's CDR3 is CASSIQGANNEKLFF. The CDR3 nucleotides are TGTGCCAGTAGTATCCAGGGGGCTAATAATGAAAAACTGTTTTTT.

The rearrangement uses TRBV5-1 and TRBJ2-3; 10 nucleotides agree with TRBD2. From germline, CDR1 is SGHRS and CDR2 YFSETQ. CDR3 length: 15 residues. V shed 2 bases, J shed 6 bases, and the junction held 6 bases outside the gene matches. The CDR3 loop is CASSLAGGGTDTQYF. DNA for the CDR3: TGCGCCAGCAGCTTAGCGGGAGGGGGGACTGATACGCAGTATTTT.

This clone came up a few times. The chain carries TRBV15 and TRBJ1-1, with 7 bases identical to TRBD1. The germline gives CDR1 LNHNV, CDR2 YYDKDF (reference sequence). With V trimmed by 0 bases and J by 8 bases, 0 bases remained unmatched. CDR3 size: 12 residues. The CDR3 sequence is CATSREGQEAFF. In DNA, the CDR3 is TGTGCCACCAGCAGAGAGGGACAGGAAGCTTTCTTT.

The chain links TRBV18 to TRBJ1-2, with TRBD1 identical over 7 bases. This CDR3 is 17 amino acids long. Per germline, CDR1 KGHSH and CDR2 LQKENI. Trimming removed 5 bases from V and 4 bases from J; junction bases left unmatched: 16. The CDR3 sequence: CASSNQQTGRIGYGYTF. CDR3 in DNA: TGTGCCAGCTCAAATCAGCAGACAGGGAGGATTGGCTATGGCTACACCTTC.

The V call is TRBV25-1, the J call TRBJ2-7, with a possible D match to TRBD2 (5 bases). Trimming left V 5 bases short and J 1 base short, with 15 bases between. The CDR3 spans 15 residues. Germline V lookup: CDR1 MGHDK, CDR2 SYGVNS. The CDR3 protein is CASSPPLGRSYEQYF. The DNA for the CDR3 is TGTGCCAGCAGTCCCCCGTTGGGGAGATCCTACGAGCAGTACTTC.

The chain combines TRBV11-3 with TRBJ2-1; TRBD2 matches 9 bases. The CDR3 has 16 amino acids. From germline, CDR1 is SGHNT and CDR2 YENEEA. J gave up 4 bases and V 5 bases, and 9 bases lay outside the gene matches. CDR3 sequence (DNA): TGTGCCAGCAGCCCCACGGCTAGCGGGAAATACAATGAGCAGTTCTTC. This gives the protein CASSPTASGKYNEQFF.

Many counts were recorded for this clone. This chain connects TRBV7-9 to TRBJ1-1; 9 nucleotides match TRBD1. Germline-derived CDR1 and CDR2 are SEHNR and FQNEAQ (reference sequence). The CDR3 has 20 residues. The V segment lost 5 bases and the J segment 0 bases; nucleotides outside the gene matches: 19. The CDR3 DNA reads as TGTGCCAGCAGCACACCGAGGAGAATGAGGGACAGGGTAATGAACACTGAAGCTTTCTTT. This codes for CASSTPRRMRDRVMNTEAFF.

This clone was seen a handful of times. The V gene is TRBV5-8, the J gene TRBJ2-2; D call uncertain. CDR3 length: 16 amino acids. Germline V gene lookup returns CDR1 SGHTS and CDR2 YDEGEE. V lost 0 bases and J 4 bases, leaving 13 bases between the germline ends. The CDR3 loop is CASSLGLSNSTGELFF. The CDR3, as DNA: TGTGCCAGCAGCTTGGGACTGTCAAATTCCACCGGGGAGCTGTTTTTT. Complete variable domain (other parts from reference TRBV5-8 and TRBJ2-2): EAGVTQSPTHLIKTRGQQATLRCSPISGHTSVYWYQQALGLGLQFLLWYDEGEERNRGNFPPRFSGRQFPNYSSELNVNALELEDSALYLCASSLGLSNSTGELFFGEGSRLTVL.

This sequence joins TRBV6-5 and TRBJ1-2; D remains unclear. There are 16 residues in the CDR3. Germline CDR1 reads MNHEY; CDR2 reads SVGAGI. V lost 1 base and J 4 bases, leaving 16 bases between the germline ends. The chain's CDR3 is CASSYFGVESSYGYTF. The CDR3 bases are TGTGCCAGCAGTTACTTCGGGGTAGAAAGTTCCTATGGCTACACCTTC.

The CDR3 protein is CASSLESRGTEAFF. DNA for the CDR3: TGTGCCAGCAGTTTAGAGTCTAGGGGCACTGAAGCTTTCTTT. The rearrangement links TRBV28 to TRBJ1-1, with TRBD1 as a possible D gene (5 bases). Germline CDR1 and CDR2: MDHEN and SYDVKM. The CDR3 has 14 amino acids. Trimming took 2 bases from V and 4 from J, leaving 11 bases between them.

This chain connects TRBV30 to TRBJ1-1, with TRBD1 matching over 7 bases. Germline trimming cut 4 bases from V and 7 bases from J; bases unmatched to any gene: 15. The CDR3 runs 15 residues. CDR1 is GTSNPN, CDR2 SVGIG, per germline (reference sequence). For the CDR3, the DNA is TGTGCCTGGACAGTGGACAGGTCTGAGGTGATTGAAGCTTTCTTT. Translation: CAWTVDRSEVIEAFF.

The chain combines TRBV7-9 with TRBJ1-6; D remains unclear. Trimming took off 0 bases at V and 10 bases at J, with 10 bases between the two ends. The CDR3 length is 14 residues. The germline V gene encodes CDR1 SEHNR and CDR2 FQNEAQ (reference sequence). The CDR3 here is CASSLAGSRSPLHF. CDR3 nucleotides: TGTGCCAGCAGCTTAGCAGGGAGTAGGTCACCCCTCCACTTT.

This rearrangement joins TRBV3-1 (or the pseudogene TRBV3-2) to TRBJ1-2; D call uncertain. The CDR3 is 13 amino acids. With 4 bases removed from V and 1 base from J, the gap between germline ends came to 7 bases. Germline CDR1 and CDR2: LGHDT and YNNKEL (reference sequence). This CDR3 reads CASSLQNNYGYTF. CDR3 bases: TGTGCCAGCAGCCTCCAGAATAACTATGGCTACACCTTC.

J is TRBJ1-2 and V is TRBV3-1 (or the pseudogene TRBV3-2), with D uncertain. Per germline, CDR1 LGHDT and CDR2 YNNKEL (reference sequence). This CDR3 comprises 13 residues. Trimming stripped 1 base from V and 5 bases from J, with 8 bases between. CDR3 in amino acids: CASSQGGEYGYTF. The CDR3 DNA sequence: TGTGCCAGCAGCCAAGGAGGCGAGTATGGCTACACCTTC.

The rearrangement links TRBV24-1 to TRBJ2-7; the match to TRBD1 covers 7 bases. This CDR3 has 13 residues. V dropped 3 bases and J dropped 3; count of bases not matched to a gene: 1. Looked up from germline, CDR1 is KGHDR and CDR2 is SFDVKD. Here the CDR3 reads CATSDGQVYEQYF. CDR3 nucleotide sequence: TGTGCCACCAGTGATGGACAGGTCTACGAGCAGTACTTC.